The present entry profiles one T cell receptor beta chain with its context. Per the authors' pipeline: How many nucleated cells were present was estimated from reference gene primer amplification. Clones were read by immunoSEQ multiplex PCR, and TCRdb kept only the in-frame ones, dropping some. The DNA gave D and trimming, while V, J and clone size come from that table. The profile covers some 190,000 clones, with around four fifths appearing a single time and around 19% taken by the ten largest. These data originate in a study of blood T cell repertoires in COVID-19. This sequence was found in a human donor in a cohort sampled during active COVID-19. The sequenced material came from peripheral blood.

This chain's CDR3 is CASSPSPGEGTSRGYTF. In nucleotides, the CDR3 is TGTGCCAGCAGCCCTAGTCCGGGGGAGGGTACATCACGGGGCTACACCTTC. J is TRBJ1-2 and V is TRBV11-2; D might be TRBD1 (5 bases). CDR1 and CDR2 (germline): SGHAT, FQNNGV. This CDR3 is built from 17 residues. Deletions cut 5 bases from V and 8 bases from J, with 27 bases between.